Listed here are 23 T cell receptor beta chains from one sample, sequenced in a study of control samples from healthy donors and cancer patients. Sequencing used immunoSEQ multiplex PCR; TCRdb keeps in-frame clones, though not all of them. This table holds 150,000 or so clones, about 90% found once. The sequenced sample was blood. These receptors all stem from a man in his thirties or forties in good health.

The CDR3 sequence is CASSQGGGPDTQYF. For the CDR3, the DNA is TGCGCCAGCAGCCAAGGGGGGGGGCCAGATACGCAGTATTTT. The chain recombines TRBV4-1 with TRBJ2-3, with a tentative D call TRBD2 (7 bases). Trimming removed 1 base from V and 4 bases from J, with 9 bases in between. Per the germline V gene, CDR1 is MGHRA and CDR2 is YSYEKL. The CDR3 length is 14 residues.

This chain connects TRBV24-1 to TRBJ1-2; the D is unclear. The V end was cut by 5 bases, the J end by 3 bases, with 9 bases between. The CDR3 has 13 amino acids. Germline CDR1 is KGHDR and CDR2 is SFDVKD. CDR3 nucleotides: TGTGCCACCAGTGGCGGAACCCACTATGGCTACACCTTC. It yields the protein CATSGGTHYGYTF.

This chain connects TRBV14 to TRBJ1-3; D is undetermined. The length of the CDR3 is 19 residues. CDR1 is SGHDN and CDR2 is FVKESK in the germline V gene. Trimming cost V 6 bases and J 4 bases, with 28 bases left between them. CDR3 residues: CASSPKSVGWYPGGNTIYF. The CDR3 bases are TGTGCCAGCAGTCCCAAAAGTGTAGGTTGGTACCCCGGCGGAAACACCATATATTTT.

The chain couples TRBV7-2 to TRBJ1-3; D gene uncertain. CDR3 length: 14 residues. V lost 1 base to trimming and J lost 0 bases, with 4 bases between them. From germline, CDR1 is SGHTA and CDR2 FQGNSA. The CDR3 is CASSLDHSGNTIYF. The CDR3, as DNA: TGTGCCAGCAGCTTAGACCACTCTGGAAACACCATATATTTT.

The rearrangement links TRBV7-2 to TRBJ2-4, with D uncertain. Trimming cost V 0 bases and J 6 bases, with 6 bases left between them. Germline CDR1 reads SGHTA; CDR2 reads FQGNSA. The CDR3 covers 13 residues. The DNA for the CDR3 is TGTGCCAGCAGCTTAGCGAACGGAAACATTCAGTACTTC. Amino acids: CASSLANGNIQYF.

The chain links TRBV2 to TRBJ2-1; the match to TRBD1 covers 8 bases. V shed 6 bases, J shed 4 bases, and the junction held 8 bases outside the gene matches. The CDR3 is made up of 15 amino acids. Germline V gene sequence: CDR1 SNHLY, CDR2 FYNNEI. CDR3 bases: TGTGCCAGCAGAGCCGACAGGGGTGGTTACAATGAGCAGTTCTTC. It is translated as CASRADRGGYNEQFF.

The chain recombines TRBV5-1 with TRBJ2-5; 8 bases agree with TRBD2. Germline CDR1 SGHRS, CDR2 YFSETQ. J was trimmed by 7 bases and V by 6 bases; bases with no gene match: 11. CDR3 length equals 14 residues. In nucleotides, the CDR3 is TGCGCCAGCATTGACCCCCGGGCGGGGGGGACCCAGTACTTC. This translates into CASIDPRAGGTQYF.

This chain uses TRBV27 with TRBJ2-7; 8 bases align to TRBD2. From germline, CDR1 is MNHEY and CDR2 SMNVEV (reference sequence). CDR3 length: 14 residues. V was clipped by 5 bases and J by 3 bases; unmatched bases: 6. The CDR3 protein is CASSGPGTSYEQYF. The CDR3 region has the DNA TGTGCCAGCAGTGGCCCTGGGACTAGCTACGAGCAGTACTTC.

The chain's CDR3 is CASCRDRVDNEQFF. The CDR3 DNA reads as TGTGCTTCCTGCCGGGACAGGGTGGACAATGAGCAGTTCTTC. The chain links TRBV12-5 to TRBJ2-1; 9 nucleotides align to TRBD1. The CDR3 has 14 residues. Trimming took 11 bases from V and 5 from J; bases not matched to a gene: 10. Germline V gene sequence: CDR1 LGHNT, CDR2 FRNRAP. Together with reference TRBV12-5 and TRBJ2-1, the CDR3 gives the full variable domain: DARVTQTPRHKVTEMGQEVTMRCQPILGHNTVFWYRQTMMQGLELLAYFRNRAPLDDSGMPKDRFSAEMPDATLATLKIQPSEPRDSAVYFCASCRDRVDNEQFFGPGTRLTVL.

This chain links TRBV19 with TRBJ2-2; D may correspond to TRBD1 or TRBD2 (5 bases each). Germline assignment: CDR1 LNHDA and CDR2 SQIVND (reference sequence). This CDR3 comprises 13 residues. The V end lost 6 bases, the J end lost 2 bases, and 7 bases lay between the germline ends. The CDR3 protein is CASRGENTGELFF. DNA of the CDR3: TGTGCCAGTAGGGGGGAAAACACCGGGGAGCTGTTTTTT.

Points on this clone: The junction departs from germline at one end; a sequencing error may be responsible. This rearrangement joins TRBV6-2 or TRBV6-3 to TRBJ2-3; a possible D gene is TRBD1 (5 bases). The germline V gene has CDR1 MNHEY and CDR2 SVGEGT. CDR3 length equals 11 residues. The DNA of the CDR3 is TGTGCCAGCAGTTATATGCGACAGTGGGATTTT. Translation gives CASSYMRQWDF.

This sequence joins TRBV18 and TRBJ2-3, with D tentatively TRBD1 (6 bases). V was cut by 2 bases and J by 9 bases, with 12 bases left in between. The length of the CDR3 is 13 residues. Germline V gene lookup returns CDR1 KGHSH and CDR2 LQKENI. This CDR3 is CASSPGEGDTQYF. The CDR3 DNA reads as TGTGCCAGCTCACCAGGCGAGGGGGACACGCAGTATTTT. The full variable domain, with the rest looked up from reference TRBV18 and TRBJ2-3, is NAGVMQNPRHLVRRRGQEARLRCSPMKGHSHVYWYRQLPEEGLKFMVYLQKENIIDESGMPKERFSAEFPKEGPSILRIQQVVRGDSAAYFCASSPGEGDTQYFGPGTRLTVL.

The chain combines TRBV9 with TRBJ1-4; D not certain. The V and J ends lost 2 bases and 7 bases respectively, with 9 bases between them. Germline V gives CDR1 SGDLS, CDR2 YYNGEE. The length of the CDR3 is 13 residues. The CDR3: CASSVSAGEKLFF. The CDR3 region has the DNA TGTGCCAGCAGCGTCAGTGCCGGTGAAAAACTGTTTTTT. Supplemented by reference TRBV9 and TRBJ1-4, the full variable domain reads DSGVTQTPKHLITATGQRVTLRCSPRSGDLSVYWYQQSLDQGLQFLIQYYNGEERAKGNILERFSAQQFPDLHSELNLSSLELGDSALYFCASSVSAGEKLFFGSGTQLSVL.

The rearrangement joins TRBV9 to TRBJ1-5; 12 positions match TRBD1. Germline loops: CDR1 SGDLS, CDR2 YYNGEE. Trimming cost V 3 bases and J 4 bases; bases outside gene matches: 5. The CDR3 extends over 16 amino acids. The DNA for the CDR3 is TGTGCCAGCAGCGCCGGGACAGGGGGCCAAAATCAGCCCCAGCATTTT. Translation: CASSAGTGGQNQPQHF.

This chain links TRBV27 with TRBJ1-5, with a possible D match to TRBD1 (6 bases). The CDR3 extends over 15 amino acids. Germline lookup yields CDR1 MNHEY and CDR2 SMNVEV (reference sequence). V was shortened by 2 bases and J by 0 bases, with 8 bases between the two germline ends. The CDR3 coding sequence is TGTGCCAGCAGTTTAACAGGGTATAGCAATCAGCCCCAGCATTTT. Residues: CASSLTGYSNQPQHF.

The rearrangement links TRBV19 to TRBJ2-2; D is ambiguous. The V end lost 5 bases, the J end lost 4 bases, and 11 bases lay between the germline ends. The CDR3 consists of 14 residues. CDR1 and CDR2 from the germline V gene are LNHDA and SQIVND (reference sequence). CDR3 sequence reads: CASSATPGTGELFF. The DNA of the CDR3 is TGTGCCAGTAGTGCGACCCCGGGCACCGGGGAGCTGTTTTTT.

CDR3 amino acids: CASRAPGQSEAFF. The CDR3 DNA follows: TGTGCCAGTAGAGCACCGGGACAGTCTGAAGCTTTCTTT. The V gene is TRBV19, the J gene TRBJ1-1; 7 nucleotides match TRBD1. The CDR3 runs 13 residues. CDR1 LNHDA and CDR2 SQIVND come from the germline V gene (reference sequence). Germline trimming cut 6 bases from V and 6 bases from J; bases unmatched to any gene: 7.

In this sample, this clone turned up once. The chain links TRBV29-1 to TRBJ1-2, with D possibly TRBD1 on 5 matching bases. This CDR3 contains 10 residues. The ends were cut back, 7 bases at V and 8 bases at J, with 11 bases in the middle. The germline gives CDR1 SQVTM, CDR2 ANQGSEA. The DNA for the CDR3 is TGCAGCGGGGGGGACGTCGGCTACACCTTC. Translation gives CSGGDVGYTF.

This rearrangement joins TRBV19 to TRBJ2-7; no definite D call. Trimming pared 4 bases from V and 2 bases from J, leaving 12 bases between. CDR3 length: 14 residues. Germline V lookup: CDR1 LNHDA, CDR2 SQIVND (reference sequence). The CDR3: CASSTAPRTYEQYF. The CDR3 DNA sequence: TGTGCCAGTAGTACTGCGCCTCGTACCTACGAGCAGTACTTC.

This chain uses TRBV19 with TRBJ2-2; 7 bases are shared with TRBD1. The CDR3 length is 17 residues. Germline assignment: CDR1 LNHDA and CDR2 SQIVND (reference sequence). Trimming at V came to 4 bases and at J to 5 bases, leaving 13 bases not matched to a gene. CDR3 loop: CASSTLQGFGGTGELFF. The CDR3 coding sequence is TGTGCCAGTAGTACGTTACAGGGGTTTGGTGGGACCGGGGAGCTGTTTTTT.

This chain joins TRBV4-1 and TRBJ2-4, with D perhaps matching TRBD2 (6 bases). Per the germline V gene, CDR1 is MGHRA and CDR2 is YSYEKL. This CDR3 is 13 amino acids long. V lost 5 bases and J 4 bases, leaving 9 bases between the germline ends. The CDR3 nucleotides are TGCGCCAGCAGCTGGGACTTTAAAAACATTCAGTACTTC. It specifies CASSWDFKNIQYF.

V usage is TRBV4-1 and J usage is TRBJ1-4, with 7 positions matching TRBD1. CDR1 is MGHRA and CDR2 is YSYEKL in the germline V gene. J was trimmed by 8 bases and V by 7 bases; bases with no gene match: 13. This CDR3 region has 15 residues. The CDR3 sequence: CASTSGGAPAEKLFF. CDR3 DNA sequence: TGCGCCAGCACCTCAGGGGGGGCTCCGGCCGAAAAACTGTTTTTT.

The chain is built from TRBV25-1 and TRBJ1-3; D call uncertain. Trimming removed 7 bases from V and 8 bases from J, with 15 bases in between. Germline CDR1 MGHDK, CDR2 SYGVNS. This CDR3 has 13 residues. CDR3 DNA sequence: TGTGCCAGCATCGGCGATTCAGGAGACACCATATATTTT. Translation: CASIGDSGDTIYF.